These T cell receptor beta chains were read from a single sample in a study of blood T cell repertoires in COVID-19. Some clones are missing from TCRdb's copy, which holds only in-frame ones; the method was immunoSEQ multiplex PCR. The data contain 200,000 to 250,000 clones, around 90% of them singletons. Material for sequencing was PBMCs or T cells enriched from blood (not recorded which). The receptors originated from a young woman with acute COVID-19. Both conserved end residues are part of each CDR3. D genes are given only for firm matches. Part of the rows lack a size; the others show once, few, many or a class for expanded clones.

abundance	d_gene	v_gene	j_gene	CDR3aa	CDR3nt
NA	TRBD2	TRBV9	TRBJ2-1	CASSVGGYYYNEQFF	TGTGCCAGCAGCGTGGGGGGGTACTATTACAATGAGCAGTTCTTC
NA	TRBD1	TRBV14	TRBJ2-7	CASSQATGLFYEQYF	TGTGCCAGCAGCCAGGCGACAGGGCTTTTTTACGAGCAGTACTTC
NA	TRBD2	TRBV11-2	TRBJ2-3	CASSLGAGPRDTQYF	TGTGCCAGCAGCTTAGGAGCGGGGCCCAGAGATACGCAGTATTTT
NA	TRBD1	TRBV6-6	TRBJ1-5	CASSGTGTDQPQHF	TGTGCCAGCAGTGGGACAGGGACGGATCAGCCCCAGCATTTT
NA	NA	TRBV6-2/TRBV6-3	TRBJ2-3	CASSYSGGAVDTQYF	TGTGCCAGCAGTTACTCCGGGGGAGCGGTAGATACGCAGTATTTT
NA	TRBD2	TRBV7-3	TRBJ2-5	CASTYSGAETQYF	TGTGCCAGCACCTATAGCGGGGCAGAGACCCAGTACTTC
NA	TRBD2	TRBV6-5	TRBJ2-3	CASSYSLAGNTDTQYF	TGTGCCAGCAGTTACTCCCTAGCGGGGAACACAGATACGCAGTATTTT
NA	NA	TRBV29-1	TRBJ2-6	CSVAKSGANVLTF	TGCAGCGTTGCTAAGTCTGGGGCCAACGTCCTGACTTTC
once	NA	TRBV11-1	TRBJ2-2	CASSSWGVVDTGELFF	TGTGCCAGCAGCTCCTGGGGGGTCGTGGACACCGGGGAGCTGTTTTTT
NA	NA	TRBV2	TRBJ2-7	CASSETRGEQYF	TGTGCCAGCAGTGAGACCAGGGGCGAGCAGTACTTC
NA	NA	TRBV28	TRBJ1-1	CASSYPDRNTEAFF	TGTGCCAGCAGTTACCCCGACAGGAACACTGAAGCTTTCTTT
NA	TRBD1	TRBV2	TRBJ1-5	CASSVDRGRNQPQHF	TGTGCCAGCAGTGTGGACAGGGGTAGGAATCAGCCCCAGCATTTT
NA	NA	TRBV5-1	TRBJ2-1	CASSLTDSYNEQFF	TGCGCCAGCAGCTTGACCGACAGTTACAATGAGCAGTTCTTC
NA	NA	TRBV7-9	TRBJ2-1	CASSPGEYYNEQFF	TGTGCCAGCAGCCCCGGAGAATACTACAATGAGCAGTTCTTC
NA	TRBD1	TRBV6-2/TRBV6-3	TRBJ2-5	CASSRTGGLETQYF	TGTGCCAGCAGTCGGACAGGCGGTTTAGAGACCCAGTACTTC
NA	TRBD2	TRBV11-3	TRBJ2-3	CASSLGASGTYTDTQYF	TGTGCCAGCAGCTTAGGTGCTAGCGGGACCTACACAGATACGCAGTATTTT
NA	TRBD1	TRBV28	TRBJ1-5	CASSFAGGAKQPQHF	TGTGCCAGCAGTTTCGCAGGGGGCGCGAAGCAGCCCCAGCATTTT
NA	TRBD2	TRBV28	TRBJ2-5	CASRRLLAGAGETQYF	TGTGCCAGCAGGCGACTACTAGCGGGAGCCGGGGAGACCCAGTACTTC
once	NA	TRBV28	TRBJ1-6	CASSSLGPDNSPLHF	TGTGCCAGCAGTAGCTTGGGCCCCGACAATTCACCCCTCCACTTT
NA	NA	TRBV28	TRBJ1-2	CASSSQGGNGYTF	TGTGCCAGCAGTTCCCAGGGAGGGAATGGCTACACCTTC
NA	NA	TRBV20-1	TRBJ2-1	CSASSGIDEQFF	TGCAGTGCTAGTTCCGGGATCGATGAGCAGTTCTTC
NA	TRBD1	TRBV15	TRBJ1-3	CATSREGQGSGNTIYF	TGTGCCACCAGCAGAGAGGGACAGGGCTCTGGAAACACCATATATTTT
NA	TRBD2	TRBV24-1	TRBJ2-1	CATSGAGTSLFF	TGTGCCACCAGTGGGGCCGGGACTAGTCTGTTCTTC
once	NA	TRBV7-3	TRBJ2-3	CASSLYRAGPTDTQYF	TGTGCCAGCAGCTTATACCGGGCGGGGCCCACAGATACGCAGTATTTT
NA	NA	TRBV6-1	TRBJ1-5	CASSEGSGVQPQHF	TGTGCCAGCAGTGAAGGATCGGGAGTTCAGCCCCAGCATTTT
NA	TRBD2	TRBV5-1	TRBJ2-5	CASSSPGLDQTQYF	TGCGCCAGCAGCTCCCCGGGACTAGATCAGACCCAGTACTTC
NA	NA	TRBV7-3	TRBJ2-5	CASSLRARETQYF	TGTGCCAGCAGCTTGAGGGCGAGAGAGACCCAGTACTTC
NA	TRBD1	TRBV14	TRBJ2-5	CASSRNRGRETQYF	TGTGCCAGCAGCCGAAACAGGGGGCGGGAGACCCAGTACTTC
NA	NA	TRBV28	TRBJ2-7	CASNPGLSSYEQYF	TGTGCCAGCAATCCGGGACTGAGCTCCTACGAGCAGTACTTC
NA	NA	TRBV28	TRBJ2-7	CASSPVVRSDGEQYF	TGTGCCAGCAGTCCAGTCGTGCGGAGCGATGGGGAGCAGTACTTC
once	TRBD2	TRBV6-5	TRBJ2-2	CASSHGTSDTGELFF	TGTGCCAGCAGCCACGGGACTAGCGACACCGGGGAGCTGTTTTTT
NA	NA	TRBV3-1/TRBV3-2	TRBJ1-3	CASSQAGSGNTIYF	TGTGCCAGCAGCCAAGCCGGGTCTGGAAACACCATATATTTT
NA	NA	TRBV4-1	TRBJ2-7	CASSPTPTVGAYEQYF	TGCGCCAGCAGCCCGACCCCGACAGTCGGAGCCTACGAGCAGTACTTC
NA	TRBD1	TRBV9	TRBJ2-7	CASSATGGYEQYF	TGTGCCAGCAGCGCGACAGGGGGCTACGAGCAGTACTTC
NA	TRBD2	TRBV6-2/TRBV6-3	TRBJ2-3	CASSLIAGDTDTQYF	TGTGCCAGCAGTCTTATAGCGGGAGACACAGATACGCAGTATTTT
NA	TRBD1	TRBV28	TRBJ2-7	CASSLGDRVSYEQYF	TGTGCCAGCAGTCTAGGCGACAGGGTCTCCTACGAGCAGTACTTC
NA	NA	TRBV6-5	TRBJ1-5	CASSLGHNNQPQHF	TGTGCCAGCAGTTTAGGACATAACAATCAGCCCCAGCATTTT